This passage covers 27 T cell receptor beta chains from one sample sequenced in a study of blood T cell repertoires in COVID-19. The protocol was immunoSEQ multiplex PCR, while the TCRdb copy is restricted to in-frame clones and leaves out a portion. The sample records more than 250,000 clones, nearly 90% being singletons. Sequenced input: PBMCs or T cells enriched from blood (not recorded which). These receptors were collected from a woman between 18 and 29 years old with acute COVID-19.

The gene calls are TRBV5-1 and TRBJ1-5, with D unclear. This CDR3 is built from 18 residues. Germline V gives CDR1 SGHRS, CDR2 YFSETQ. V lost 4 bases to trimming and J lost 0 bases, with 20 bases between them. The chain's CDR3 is CASSTRRGEPYSNQPQHF. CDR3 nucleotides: TGCGCCAGCAGCACGCGACGAGGCGAACCCTATAGCAATCAGCCCCAGCATTTT.

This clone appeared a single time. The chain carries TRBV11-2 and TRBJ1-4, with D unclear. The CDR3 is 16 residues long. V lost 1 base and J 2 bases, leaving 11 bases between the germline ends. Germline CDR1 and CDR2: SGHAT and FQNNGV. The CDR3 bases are TGTGCCAGCAGCTTAGGCAATCGGGTTACTAATGAAAAACTGTTTTTT. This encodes CASSLGNRVTNEKLFF.

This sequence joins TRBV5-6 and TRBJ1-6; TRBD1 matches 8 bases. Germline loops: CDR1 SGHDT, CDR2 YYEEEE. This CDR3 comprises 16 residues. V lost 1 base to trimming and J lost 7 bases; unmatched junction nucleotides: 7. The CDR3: CASSLRPGDRNSPLHF. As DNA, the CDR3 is TGTGCCAGCAGCTTGCGTCCAGGGGACAGGAATTCACCCCTCCACTTT.

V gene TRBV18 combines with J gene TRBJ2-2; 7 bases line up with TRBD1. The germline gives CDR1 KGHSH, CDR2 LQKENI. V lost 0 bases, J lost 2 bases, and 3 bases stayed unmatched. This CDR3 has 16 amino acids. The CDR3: CASSPPTGPNTGELFF. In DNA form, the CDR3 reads TGTGCCAGCTCACCACCGACAGGGCCCAACACCGGGGAGCTGTTTTTT.

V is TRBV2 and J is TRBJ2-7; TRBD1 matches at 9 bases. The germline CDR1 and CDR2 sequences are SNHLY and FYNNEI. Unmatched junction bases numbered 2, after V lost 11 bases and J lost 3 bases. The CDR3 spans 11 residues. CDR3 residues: CAGQGNYEQYF. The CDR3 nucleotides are TGTGCCGGACAGGGGAACTACGAGCAGTACTTC.

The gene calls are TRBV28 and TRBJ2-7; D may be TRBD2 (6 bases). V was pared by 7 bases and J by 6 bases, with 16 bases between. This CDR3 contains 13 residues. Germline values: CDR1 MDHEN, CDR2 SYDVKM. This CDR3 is CASTTSPRGEQYF. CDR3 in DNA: TGTGCCAGCACGACTAGTCCAAGGGGCGAGCAGTACTTC.

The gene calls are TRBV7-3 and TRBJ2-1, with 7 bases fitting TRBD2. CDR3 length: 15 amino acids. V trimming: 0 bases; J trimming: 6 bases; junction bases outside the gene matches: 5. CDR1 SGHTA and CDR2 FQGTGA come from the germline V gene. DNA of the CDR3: TGTGCCAGCAGCTTAACGGGAGGGCCTAGCAATGAGCAGTTCTTC. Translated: CASSLTGGPSNEQFF.

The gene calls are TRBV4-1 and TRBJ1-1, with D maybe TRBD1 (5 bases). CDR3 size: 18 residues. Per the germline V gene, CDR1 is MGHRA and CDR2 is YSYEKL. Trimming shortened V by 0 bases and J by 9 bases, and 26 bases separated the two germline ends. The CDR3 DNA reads TGCGCCAGCAGCCAAGACCTGTTATGGGGGGGGAAGGTGGATCAAGCTTTCTTT. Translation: CASSQDLLWGGKVDQAFF.

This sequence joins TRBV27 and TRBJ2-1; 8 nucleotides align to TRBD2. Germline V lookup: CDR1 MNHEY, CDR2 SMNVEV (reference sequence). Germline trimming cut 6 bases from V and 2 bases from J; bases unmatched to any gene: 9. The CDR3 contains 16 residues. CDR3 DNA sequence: TGTGCCAGCAGCCTGGCCAGCGGGAGCACCTACAATGAGCAGTTCTTC. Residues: CASSLASGSTYNEQFF.

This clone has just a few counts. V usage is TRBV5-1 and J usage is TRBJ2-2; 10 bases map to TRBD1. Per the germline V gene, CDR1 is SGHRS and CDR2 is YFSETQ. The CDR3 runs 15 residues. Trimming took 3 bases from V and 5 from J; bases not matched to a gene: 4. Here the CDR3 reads CASSSRQGATGELFF. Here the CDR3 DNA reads TGCGCCAGCAGCTCACGACAGGGGGCGACCGGGGAGCTGTTTTTT. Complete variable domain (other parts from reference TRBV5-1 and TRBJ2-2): KAGVTQTPRYLIKTRGQQVTLSCSPISGHRSVSWYQQTPGQGLQFLFEYFSETQRNKGNFPGRFSGRQFSNSRSEMNVSTLELGDSALYLCASSSRQGATGELFFGEGSRLTVL.

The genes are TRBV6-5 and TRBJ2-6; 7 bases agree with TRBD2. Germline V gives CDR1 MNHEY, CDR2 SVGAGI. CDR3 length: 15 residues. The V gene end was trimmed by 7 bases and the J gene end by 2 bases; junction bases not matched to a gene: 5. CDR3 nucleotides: TGTGCCAGCACCCGACGGGGGGCTGGGGCCAACGTCCTGACTTTC. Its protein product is CASTRRGAGANVLTF.

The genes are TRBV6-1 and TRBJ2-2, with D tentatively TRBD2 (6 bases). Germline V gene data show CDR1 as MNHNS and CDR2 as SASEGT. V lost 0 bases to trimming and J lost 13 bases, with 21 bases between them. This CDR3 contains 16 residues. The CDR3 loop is CASSEAGGAATGGLFF. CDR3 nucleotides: TGTGCCAGCAGTGAAGCGGGGGGAGCGGCGACGGGTGGGCTGTTTTTT.

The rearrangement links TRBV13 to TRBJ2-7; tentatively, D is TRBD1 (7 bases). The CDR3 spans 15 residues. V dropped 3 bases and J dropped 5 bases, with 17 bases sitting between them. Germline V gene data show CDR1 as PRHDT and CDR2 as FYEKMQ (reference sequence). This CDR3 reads CASSFGQGGVNEQYF. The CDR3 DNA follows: TGTGCCAGCAGCTTCGGCCAGGGGGGAGTCAACGAGCAGTACTTC.

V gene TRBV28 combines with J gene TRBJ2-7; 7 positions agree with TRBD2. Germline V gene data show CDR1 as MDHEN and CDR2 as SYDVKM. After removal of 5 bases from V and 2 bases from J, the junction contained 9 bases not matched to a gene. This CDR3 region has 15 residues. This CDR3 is CASSRLAYGTYEQYF. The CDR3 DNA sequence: TGTGCCAGCAGTAGACTAGCCTACGGTACCTACGAGCAGTACTTC.

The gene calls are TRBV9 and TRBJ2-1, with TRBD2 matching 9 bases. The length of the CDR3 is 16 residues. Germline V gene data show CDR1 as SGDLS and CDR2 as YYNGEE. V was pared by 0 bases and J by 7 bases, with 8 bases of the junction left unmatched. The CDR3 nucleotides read TGTGCCAGCAGCGTAGGATTAGCGGGAGTAGCTAATGAGCAGTTCTTC. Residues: CASSVGLAGVANEQFF.

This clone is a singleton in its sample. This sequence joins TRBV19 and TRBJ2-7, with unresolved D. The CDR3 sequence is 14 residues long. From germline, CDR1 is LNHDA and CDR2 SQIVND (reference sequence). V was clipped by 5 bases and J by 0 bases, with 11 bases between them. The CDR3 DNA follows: TGTGCCAGTAGTCTCAGGTTACTCTCCTACGAGCAGTACTTC. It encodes CASSLRLLSYEQYF.

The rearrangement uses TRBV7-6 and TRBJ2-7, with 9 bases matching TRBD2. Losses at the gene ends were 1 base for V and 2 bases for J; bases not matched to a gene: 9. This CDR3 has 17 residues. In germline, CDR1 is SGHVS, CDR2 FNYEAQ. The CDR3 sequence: CASSLEGTSNQAYEQYF. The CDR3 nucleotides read TGTGCCAGCAGCTTAGAGGGGACTAGCAACCAAGCCTACGAGCAGTACTTC.

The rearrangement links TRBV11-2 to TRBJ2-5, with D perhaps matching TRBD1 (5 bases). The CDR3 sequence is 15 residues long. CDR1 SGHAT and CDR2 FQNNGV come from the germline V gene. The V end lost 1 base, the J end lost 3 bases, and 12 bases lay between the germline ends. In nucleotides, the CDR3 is TGTGCCAGCAGCTTAGTTGGGGCGGAAGAAGAGACCCAGTACTTC. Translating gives CASSLVGAEEETQYF.

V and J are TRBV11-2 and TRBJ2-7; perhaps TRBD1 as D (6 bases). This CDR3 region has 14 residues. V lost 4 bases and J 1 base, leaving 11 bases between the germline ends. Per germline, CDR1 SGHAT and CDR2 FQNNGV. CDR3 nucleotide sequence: TGTGCCAGCAGCTCAAACGACAGGTCCTACGAGCAGTACTTC. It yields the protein CASSSNDRSYEQYF.

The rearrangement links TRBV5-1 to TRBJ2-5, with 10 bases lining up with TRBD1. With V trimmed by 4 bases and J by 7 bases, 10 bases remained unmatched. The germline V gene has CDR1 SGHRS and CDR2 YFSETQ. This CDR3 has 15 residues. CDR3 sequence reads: CASSGRQGAQGTQYF. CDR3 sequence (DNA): TGCGCCAGCAGCGGGAGACAGGGGGCGCAGGGGACCCAGTACTTC.

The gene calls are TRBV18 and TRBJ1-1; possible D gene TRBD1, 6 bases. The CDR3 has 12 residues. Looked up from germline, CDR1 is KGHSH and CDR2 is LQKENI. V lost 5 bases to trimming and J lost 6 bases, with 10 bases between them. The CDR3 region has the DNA TGTGCCAGCTCATACAGGGTTCCTGAAGCTTTCTTT. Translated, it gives CASSYRVPEAFF.

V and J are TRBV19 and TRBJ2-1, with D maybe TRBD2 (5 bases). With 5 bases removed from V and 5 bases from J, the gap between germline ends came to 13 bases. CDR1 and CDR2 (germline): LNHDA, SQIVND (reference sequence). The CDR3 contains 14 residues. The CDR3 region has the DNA TGTGCCAGTAGTCTAAGGGTGGAGGACAATGAGCAGTTCTTC. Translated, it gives CASSLRVEDNEQFF. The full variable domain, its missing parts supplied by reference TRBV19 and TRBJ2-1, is DGGITQSPKYLFRKEGQNVTLSCEQNLNHDAMYWYRQDPGQGLRLIYYSQIVNDFQKGDIAEGYSVSREKKESFPLTVTSAQKNPTAFYLCASSLRVEDNEQFFGPGTRLTVL.

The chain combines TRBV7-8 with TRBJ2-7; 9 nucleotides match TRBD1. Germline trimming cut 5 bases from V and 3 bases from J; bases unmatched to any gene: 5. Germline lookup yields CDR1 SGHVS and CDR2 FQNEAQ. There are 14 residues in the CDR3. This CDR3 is CASSQHRGRYEQYF. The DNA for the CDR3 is TGTGCCAGCAGCCAGCACAGGGGGCGCTACGAGCAGTACTTC.

The DNA for the CDR3 is TGTGCCAGCAGCTTAGGGTCCGGGAAGGGGGACGAGCAGTACTTC. This gives the protein CASSLGSGKGDEQYF. This rearrangement joins TRBV7-3 to TRBJ2-7, with D possibly matching TRBD1 (6 bases). Germline CDR1 reads SGHTA; CDR2 reads FQGTGA. V shed 2 bases and J shed 5 bases, with 16 bases lying between them. This CDR3 contains 15 residues. Full variable domain (remainder filled in from reference TRBV7-3 and TRBJ2-7): GAGVSQTPSNKVTEKGKYVELRCDPISGHTALYWYRQSLGQGPEFLIYFQGTGAADDSGLPNDRFFAVRPEGSVSTLKIQRTERGDSAVYLCASSLGSGKGDEQYFGPGTRLTVT.

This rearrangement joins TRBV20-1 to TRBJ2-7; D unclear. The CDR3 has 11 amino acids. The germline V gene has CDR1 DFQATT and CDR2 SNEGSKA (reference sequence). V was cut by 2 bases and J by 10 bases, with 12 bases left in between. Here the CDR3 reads CSARTLRSQYF. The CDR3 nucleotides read TGCAGTGCTAGAACTCTTCGAAGTCAGTACTTC.

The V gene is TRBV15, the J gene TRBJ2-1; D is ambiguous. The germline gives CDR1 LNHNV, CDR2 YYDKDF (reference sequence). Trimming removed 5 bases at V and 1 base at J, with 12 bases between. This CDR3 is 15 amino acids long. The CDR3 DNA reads TGTGCCACCAGCGCAGGCTCCAGGTCCTACAATGAGCAGTTCTTC. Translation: CATSAGSRSYNEQFF.

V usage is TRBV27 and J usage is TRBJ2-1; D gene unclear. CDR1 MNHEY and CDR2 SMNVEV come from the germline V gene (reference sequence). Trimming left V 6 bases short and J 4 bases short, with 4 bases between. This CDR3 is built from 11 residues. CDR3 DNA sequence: TGTGCCAGCAGATATTACAATGAGCAGTTCTTC. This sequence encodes CASRYYNEQFF.